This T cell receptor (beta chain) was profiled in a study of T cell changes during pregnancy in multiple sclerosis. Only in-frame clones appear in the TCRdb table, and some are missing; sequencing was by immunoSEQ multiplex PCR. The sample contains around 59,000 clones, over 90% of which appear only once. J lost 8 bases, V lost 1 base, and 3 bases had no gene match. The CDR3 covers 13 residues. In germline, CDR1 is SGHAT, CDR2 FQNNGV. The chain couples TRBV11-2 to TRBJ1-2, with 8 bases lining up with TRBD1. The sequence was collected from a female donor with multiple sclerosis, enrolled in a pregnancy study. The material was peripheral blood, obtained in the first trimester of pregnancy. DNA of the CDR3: TGTGCCAGCAGCTTAGTCAGGGGGCAAGGCTACACCTTC. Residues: CASSLVRGQGYTF.